This entry features one TCR beta chain sequence. The antigen remains unidentified. V was shortened by 6 bases and J by 3 bases, with 21 bases between the two germline ends. CDR1 SEHNR and CDR2 FQNEAQ come from the germline V gene (reference sequence). The CDR3 is made up of 16 amino acids. Across several immunoSEQ plates, the genomic DNA of each subset was split evenly. Clones were read by immunoSEQ multiplex PCR, and TCRdb kept only the in-frame ones, dropping some. The repertoire has about 2 million clones, approximately 95% of them found once; the top ten carry approximately 1.2%. This record belongs to a study of shared clonotypes between healthy human individuals. Study background: In total, the donors were a couple of women and a few men aged 18 to 49.

As defined, naive CD8 cells were CD45RO-negative and positively selected for CCR7, with terminally differentiated effector memory CD45RA+ cells excluded. Study observations and caveats: In having few donors, the study represented limited genetic and exposure-history diversity. Rarefaction showed sorted-subset sequencing was incomplete despite large depth.

Sequenced input: naive CD8+ T cells sorted from blood. The TCR sequence derives from a man aged 18 to 35 in good health. The rearrangement uses TRBV7-9 and TRBJ2-7; D is undetermined. The CDR3 DNA reads as TGTGCCAGCAGTCCAGGAAGGCCCCCGGTAGACTACGAGCAGTACTTC. Translating it yields CASSPGRPPVDYEQYF.